These T cell receptor beta chains were read from a single sample in a study of cytomegalovirus exposure and HLA in healthy donors. Clones were sequenced by immunoSEQ multiplex PCR, and TCRdb holds only the in-frame ones, with some missing. The sample includes about 96,000 clones, 65% to 80% of them seen just once. Sequenced sample: PBMCs. The receptor source for this set is a man aged 25-40 years in good health and CMV-seronegative. Both conserved end residues are part of each CDR3. The order of the fields is V gene, J gene, CDR3 protein.

>TRBV19|TRBJ1-2
CASVPDRERYGYTF
>TRBV19|TRBJ2-3
CASSIVVGPGSADTQYF
>TRBV29-1|TRBJ2-7
CSVETPYEQYF
>TRBV5-4|TRBJ2-1
CASRGTGEGRNEQFF
>TRBV9|TRBJ2-1
CASSVRTGEVDEQFF
>TRBV7-9|TRBJ2-1
CASSFLLRGGAGNEQFF
>TRBV5-4|TRBJ2-3
CASSKDRRDTDTQYF
>TRBV6-5|TRBJ2-7
CASSPLSTYEQYF
>TRBV6-1|TRBJ1-6
CASSTQQINSPLHF
>TRBV10-3|TRBJ2-2
CAISDSDSTGELFF
>TRBV7-8|TRBJ1-3
CASSLAITGSAGNTIYF
>TRBV7-2|TRBJ1-6
CASSSGQSSYNSPLHF
>TRBV7-8|TRBJ1-5
CASSLATGIVQPQHF
>TRBV5-1|TRBJ2-5
CASSFGGSGETQYF
>TRBV7-3|TRBJ2-5
CASSQSQGETQYF